These 23 T cell receptor beta chains came from one sample sequenced in a study of vaccination effects on CD4 cells after COVID-19 (dated by TCRdb to 2021 to 2024). Their specific antigens are unknown. Library prep was done by the immunoSEQ multiplex PCR assay. This immuneACCESS table, as held by TCRdb, lists in-frame sequences with V and J called but not all clones. Of the missing ones, under half trace to an unresolved V gene in checked studies; the others have no known cause. The sample data list roughly 23,000 clones, and 73% of these were observed just once. The ten most abundant clones make up approximately 12% of the sample. In the ViraFEST assay, PBMC were stimulated with viral peptide pools, and antigen-specific CD4+ T cell clonotypes were then identified by expansion using TCR sequencing. After less than 13 days of culture, CD4+ T cells were isolated with the EasySep CD4+ T cell isolation kit.

The material was CD4+ T cells from PBMCs cultured with HCoV-229E spike peptides, obtained before COVID-19 vaccination. According to the study, the label for this sample's cell subset or site signals: HCoV-229E spike overlapping peptide pool stimulation. These receptors were taken from a human donor who received a COVID-19 vaccine.

Of note for this clone: Compared with germline, one end of the junction differs, possibly owing to a read error. The genes are TRBV2 and TRBJ1-2; no reliable D call. Germline V gives CDR1 SNHLY, CDR2 FYNNEI. This CDR3 is 13 amino acids long. As DNA, the CDR3 is TGTGCCAGCGGTGACGGACCTAACTATGGCTACACCTTC. Amino acid sequence: CASGDGPNYGYTF.

This clone has a handful of counts. V gene TRBV5-6 combines with J gene TRBJ1-2, with a tentative D call TRBD1 (5 bases). V lost 3 bases and J 5 bases, leaving 14 bases between the germline ends. The CDR3 extends over 14 amino acids. Per the germline V gene, CDR1 is SGHDT and CDR2 is YYEEEE. The CDR3 nucleotides are TGTGCCAGCAGCTCCCTCGACAGAGTATATGGCTACACCTTC. It yields the protein CASSSLDRVYGYTF.

This clone was seen once. This chain connects TRBV12-5 to TRBJ2-5, with 8 bases matching TRBD2. Germline CDR1 reads LGHNT; CDR2 reads FRNRAP. The V gene end was trimmed by 4 bases and the J gene end by 9 bases; junction bases not matched to a gene: 13. The CDR3 loop spans 15 amino acids. The CDR3 coding sequence is TGTGCTAGTGGTTGGGGCGAGCGGGGGAGGTCGGCCCAGTACTTC. Its protein is CASGWGERGRSAQYF.

The rearrangement links TRBV3-1 (or the pseudogene TRBV3-2) to TRBJ1-2; D unclear. The V and J ends lost 1 base and 7 bases respectively, with 10 bases between them. The CDR3 extends over 13 amino acids. Germline CDR1 reads LGHDT; CDR2 reads YNNKEL (reference sequence). CDR3 sequence: CASSQGDKVGYTF. CDR3 DNA: TGTGCCAGCAGCCAAGGGGATAAAGTTGGCTACACCTTC.

In this sample, this clone turned up once. V usage is TRBV21-1 and J usage is TRBJ1-1. TRBV21-1 is a recognized pseudogene. There are 21 residues in the CDR3. The CDR3 coding sequence is TGTGCCAGCAGCAAAGTTGTTAAGGACTCAAAAAAGGGGACCATGAACACTGAAGCTTTCTTT. Protein: CASSKVVKDSKKGTMNTEAFF.

This clone was picked up one time. The chain combines TRBV5-6 with TRBJ2-7; no clear D gene. Looked up from germline, CDR1 is SGHDT and CDR2 is YYEEEE. The CDR3 has 11 amino acids. V was pared by 0 bases and J by 7 bases, with 5 bases between. CDR3 sequence reads: CASSLGREQYF. DNA of the CDR3: TGTGCCAGCAGCTTGGGGCGGGAGCAGTACTTC.

This rearrangement joins TRBV9 to TRBJ2-2, with 8 bases matching TRBD1. This CDR3 has 17 residues. J was trimmed by 6 bases and V by 0 bases; bases with no gene match: 10. CDR1 and CDR2 from the germline V gene are SGDLS and YYNGEE. The CDR3 DNA sequence: TGTGCCAGCAGCGTAGTCGGCAGGGGGCCGGACTCCGGGGAGCTGTTTTTT. Translation gives CASSVVGRGPDSGELFF.

CDR3 DNA: TGTGCCAGCAGTTTTAAGCCAGGCACAGATACGCAGTATTTT. Amino acids: CASSFKPGTDTQYF. The chain joins TRBV27 to TRBJ2-3; D gene ambiguous. With 3 bases removed from V and 1 base from J, the gap between germline ends came to 8 bases. The CDR3 is made up of 14 amino acids. Germline CDR1 reads MNHEY; CDR2 reads SMNVEV (reference sequence).

This clone came up a few times. This chain links TRBV16 with TRBJ1-2; no firm D call. CDR1 KGHSY and CDR2 FQNENV come from the germline V gene. The ends were cut back, 4 bases at V and 8 bases at J, with 17 bases in the middle. The CDR3 has 14 residues. As DNA, the CDR3 is TGTGCCAGCAGCCTCAATTCGGGCACAGAAGGCTACACCTTC. Translating it yields CASSLNSGTEGYTF.

This chain uses TRBV5-1 with TRBJ1-1, with D tentatively TRBD1 (5 bases). This CDR3 spans 18 amino acids. V lost 2 bases and J lost 1, with 21 bases in between. The germline V gene has CDR1 SGHRS and CDR2 YFSETQ. For the CDR3, the DNA is TGCGCCAGCAGCTTCGATGTTCAGGGCGTTGGTTGGAACACTGAAGCTTTCTTT. Protein: CASSFDVQGVGWNTEAFF. Complete variable domain (other parts from reference TRBV5-1 and TRBJ1-1): KAGVTQTPRYLIKTRGQQVTLSCSPISGHRSVSWYQQTPGQGLQFLFEYFSETQRNKGNFPGRFSGRQFSNSRSEMNVSTLELGDSALYLCASSFDVQGVGWNTEAFFGQGTRLTVV.

Here the CDR3 DNA reads TGTGCCAGCAGCACGACTAGCGGGAGTCTCACCGGGGAGCTGTTTTTT. Translation: CASSTTSGSLTGELFF. The chain combines TRBV9 with TRBJ2-2, with 12 bases fitting TRBD2. With 4 bases clipped from V and 4 bases from J, the junction kept 5 bases outside the gene matches. The CDR3 has 16 residues. Germline V gives CDR1 SGDLS, CDR2 YYNGEE.

This chain uses TRBV18 with TRBJ2-3; the match to TRBD1 covers 11 bases. V shed 4 bases, J shed 1 base, and the junction held 4 bases outside the gene matches. The germline CDR1 and CDR2 sequences are KGHSH and LQKENI. The CDR3 runs to 16 residues. The CDR3 protein is CASSLRTGGGTDTQYF. For the CDR3, the DNA is TGTGCCAGCTCACTCAGGACAGGGGGCGGCACAGATACGCAGTATTTT.

The chain has TRBV5-1 and TRBJ2-5; D may correspond to TRBD1 or TRBD2 (5 bases each). V shed 4 bases and J shed 0 bases, with 22 bases lying between them. Germline CDR1 reads SGHRS; CDR2 reads YFSETQ. The CDR3 is made up of 18 amino acids. The chain's CDR3 is CASSGRPGFMGDQETQYF. CDR3 coding DNA: TGCGCCAGCAGCGGTCGGCCAGGGTTTATGGGGGACCAAGAGACCCAGTACTTC.

J is TRBJ2-2 and V is TRBV7-6; D is undetermined. Looked up from germline, CDR1 is SGHVS and CDR2 is FNYEAQ. The length of the CDR3 is 13 residues. V was cut by 8 bases and J by 6 bases, with 13 bases left in between. DNA for the CDR3: TGTGCCAGCGGGCAGGTACCCTCCGGGGAGCTGTTTTTT. Its protein product is CASGQVPSGELFF.

The chain combines TRBV12-3 or TRBV12-4 with TRBJ1-2; D gene ambiguous. This CDR3 region has 12 residues. Trimming took off 6 bases at V and 3 bases at J, with 8 bases between the two ends. This CDR3 is CASRGIDYGYTF. DNA for the CDR3: TGTGCCAGCAGGGGCATCGACTATGGCTACACCTTC.

The chain recombines TRBV19 with TRBJ1-1; possibly TRBD1 for D (5 bases). The CDR3 loop spans 14 amino acids. Trimming pared 4 bases from V and 10 bases from J, leaving 19 bases between. Germline CDR1 and CDR2: LNHDA and SQIVND (reference sequence). The CDR3: CASSTDLAGGVAFF. CDR3 coding DNA: TGTGCCAGTAGTACGGACCTTGCTGGGGGTGTAGCTTTCTTT.

The table lists this clone with a few counts. The chain links TRBV3-1 (or the pseudogene TRBV3-2) to TRBJ2-7; D is possibly TRBD2 (5 bases). The germline V and J ends were trimmed by 0 bases and 0 bases, with 6 bases remaining between them. Germline V gives CDR1 LGHDT, CDR2 YNNKEL (reference sequence). The CDR3 has 14 amino acids. CDR3 region: CASSQEGSSYEQYF. The CDR3 bases are TGTGCCAGCAGCCAAGAAGGGAGCTCCTACGAGCAGTACTTC.

This chain joins TRBV4-1 and TRBJ2-1; no clear D gene. Germline CDR1 reads MGHRA; CDR2 reads YSYEKL. V was cut by 4 bases and J by 0 bases, with 19 bases left in between. CDR3 length: 18 residues. CDR3 amino acids: CASSPLTPRFLSYNEQFF. CDR3 bases: TGCGCCAGCAGCCCACTCACCCCGCGATTCCTCTCCTACAATGAGCAGTTCTTC.

This chain connects TRBV24-1 to TRBJ2-1; D might be TRBD2 (5 bases). CDR1 and CDR2 (germline): KGHDR, SFDVKD. The CDR3 is 14 amino acids. Trimming shortened V by 5 bases and J by 10 bases, and 17 bases separated the two germline ends. This CDR3 is CATSALASRGEQFF. As DNA, the CDR3 is TGTGCCACCAGTGCCTTGGCCTCGAGAGGGGAGCAGTTCTTC.

The chain links TRBV12-3 or TRBV12-4 to TRBJ2-7, with TRBD1 matching 8 bases. The CDR3 sequence is 13 residues long. With V trimmed by 3 bases and J by 4 bases, 2 bases remained unmatched. CDR3 amino acids: CASSFTGGYEQYF. As DNA, the CDR3 is TGTGCCAGCAGTTTTACAGGGGGATACGAGCAGTACTTC.

The V gene is TRBV28, the J gene TRBJ2-5, with D maybe TRBD2 (5 bases). CDR1 is MDHEN and CDR2 is SYDVKM in the germline V gene. This CDR3 has 16 residues. V lost 2 bases and J lost 2, with 15 bases in between. The CDR3 reads CASSLGSGRVQETQYF. The DNA for the CDR3 is TGTGCCAGCAGTTTAGGCAGCGGCCGCGTTCAAGAGACCCAGTACTTC.

The chain uses TRBV15 and TRBJ2-3, with 11 bases identical to TRBD2. Per the germline V gene, CDR1 is LNHNV and CDR2 is YYDKDF (reference sequence). V lost 0 bases, J lost 4 bases, and 0 bases stayed unmatched. This CDR3 contains 15 residues. The CDR3 sequence is CATSRETSGADTQYF. CDR3 DNA sequence: TGTGCCACCAGCAGAGAGACTAGCGGGGCAGATACGCAGTATTTT.

The V gene is TRBV12-5, the J gene TRBJ1-1; D unclear. Germline V CDR1 and CDR2: LGHNT, FRNRAP. The CDR3 totals 14 residues. The V gene lost 6 bases and the J gene lost 3 bases, with 14 bases spanning the gap. The CDR3 spells CASGFGYTDTEAFF. The CDR3 nucleotides read TGTGCTAGTGGCTTCGGGTATACGGACACTGAAGCTTTCTTT.